A selection of T cell receptor beta chains follows, all from one sample in a study of siplizumab effects on memory and regulatory T cells. Measured with immunoSEQ multiplex PCR; TCRdb has only the in-frame clones, and not every one. The sample records 62,000 or so clones, less than 85% being singletons. The sequenced material came from memory CD4+ T cells sorted from blood. Source of these receptors: a human donor in good health. The CDR3 runs from the conserved cysteine through the conserved F or W. D genes are given only for firm matches. Size is omitted from some rows. Given values are once, few, many or a class for expanded clones.

d_call clone_size j_call v_call cdr3_aa cdr3_nt
. . TRBJ1-1 TRBV13 CASSLSRVAAAFF TGTGCCAGCAGCTTATCTAGGGTGGCGGCAGCTTTCTTT
TRBD2 once TRBJ2-1 TRBV13 CASSFVSGAPPSYNEQFF TGTGCCAGCAGCTTTGTCAGCGGGGCCCCACCCTCCTACAATGAGCAGTTCTTC
. . TRBJ2-6 TRBV18 CASSLRTSLENSGANVLTF TGTGCCAGCTCACTCCGGACATCACTAGAAAACTCTGGGGCCAACGTCCTGACTTTC
. . TRBJ1-2 TRBV2 CASSFSFGGGYGYTF TGTGCCAGCAGTTTCTCCTTTGGGGGGGGCTATGGCTACACCTTC
. . TRBJ2-2 TRBV3-1/TRBV3-2 CASSPTMFF TGTGCCAGCAGCCCCACTATGTTTTTT
. . TRBJ1-6 TRBV6-5 CASSYSVGLEISPLHF TGTGCCAGCAGTTACTCGGTGGGCTTGGAGATTTCACCCCTCCACTTT
. . TRBJ2-7 TRBV4-2 CASSPPRRGDEQYF TGTGCCAGCAGCCCCCCCAGGCGGGGAGACGAGCAGTACTTC
. few TRBJ2-3 TRBV7-6 CASSLGGLPTDTQYF TGTGCCAGCAGCTTAGGGGGGTTACCCACAGATACGCAGTATTTT
. . TRBJ2-2 TRBV28 CASSLRIGELFF TGTGCCAGCAGTTTACGGATCGGGGAGCTGTTTTTT
. . TRBJ1-4 TRBV5-6 CASSLGSGGGKLFF TGTGCCAGCAGCTTAGGAAGTGGGGGTGGAAAACTGTTTTTT
. . TRBJ2-7 TRBV5-5 CASSRAGSSSYEQYF TGTGCCAGCAGCCGGGCAGGGTCGAGCTCCTACGAGCAGTACTTC
. once TRBJ2-7 TRBV6-1 CASSWDTLTYEQYF TGTGCCAGCAGTTGGGACACCTTGACGTACGAGCAGTACTTC
TRBD1 . TRBJ2-5 TRBV28 CASLSPTGGQETQYF TGTGCCAGCCTATCTCCGACAGGGGGTCAAGAGACCCAGTACTTC
TRBD1 . TRBJ1-2 TRBV2 CASSEEWTGSNYGYTF TGTGCCAGCAGCGAAGAATGGACAGGGTCTAACTATGGCTACACCTTC
. . TRBJ2-1 TRBV6-5 CASSQGGPEQFF TGTGCCAGCAGCCAGGGGGGCCCTGAGCAGTTCTTC
. . TRBJ1-6 TRBV18 CASSPYGQYNSPLHF TGTGCCAGCTCACCCTATGGACAGTATAATTCACCCCTCCACTTT
. . TRBJ1-1 TRBV5-1 CASSLGGPAMNTEAFF TGCGCCAGCAGCCTGGGGGGCCCTGCTATGAACACTGAAGCTTTCTTT
. . TRBJ1-2 TRBV7-9 CASSLHQGRGDGYTF TGTGCCAGCAGCTTACACCAGGGGAGGGGGGACGGCTACACCTTC
. few TRBJ1-1 TRBV11-2 CASSLLRPQGRSEAFF TGTGCCAGCAGCTTATTGCGCCCCCAGGGTAGGAGTGAAGCTTTCTTT
TRBD2 . TRBJ2-1 TRBV7-2 CASSFGTSGSGNEQFF TGTGCCAGCAGCTTTGGGACTAGCGGGAGTGGGAATGAGCAGTTCTTC
TRBD1 . TRBJ2-7 TRBV5-3 CASSSPDRGGYEQYF TGTGCCAGCAGCTCTCCAGACAGGGGGGGCTACGAGCAGTACTTC
. . TRBJ2-7 TRBV4-1 CASSHYSSSYEQYF TGCGCCAGCAGCCATTACTCAAGCTCCTACGAGCAGTACTTC